Presented here are 32 T cell receptor beta chains from one specimen sequenced in a study of T cells in Graves' hyperthyroidism and ophthalmopathy. From RNA transcripts, TCR beta CDR3 regions were amplified. The HTBI primer set was used in a first-round RT-PCR of the TCR CDR3. Using its own MiXCR run on the multiplex PCR reads, TCRdb lists one record per CDR3 protein. The sample records some 270,000 distinct CDR3 sequences, roughly an eighth being singletons. Sequencing used blood. These receptors all come from a woman aged 40 to 55 with Graves' hyperthyroidism.

The table lists this clonotype with a few counts. The CDR3 loop is CATSRDRRGLRIQYF. In DNA, the CDR3 is TGTGCCACCAGCAGAGATCGGCGGGGGTTGCGCATTCAGTACTTC. V gene TRBV15 combines with J gene TRBJ2-4; 7 nucleotides line up with TRBD2. The CDR3 is 15 residues long. Germline V gives CDR1 LNHNV, CDR2 YYDKDF (reference sequence). J was trimmed by 9 bases and V by 0 bases; bases with no gene match: 8.

This clonotype was counted many times. The chain combines TRBV6-2 or TRBV6-3 with TRBJ2-5; 7 nucleotides agree with TRBD1. With V trimmed by 5 bases and J by 3 bases, 6 bases remained unmatched. The germline gives CDR1 MNHEY, CDR2 SVGEGT. The CDR3 spans 14 residues. The CDR3 is CASSTYRGKETQYF. The CDR3, as DNA: TGTGCCAGCAGTACCTACAGGGGAAAAGAGACCCAGTACTTC.

This chain links TRBV10-3 with TRBJ2-7; D gene ambiguous. There are 14 residues in the CDR3. Germline V CDR1 and CDR2: ENHRY, SYGVKD. Trimming took 4 bases from V and 0 from J, leaving 10 bases between them. The CDR3 DNA follows: TGTGCCATCAGTGGACGGACGAGCTCCTACGAGCAGTACTTC. Its translation is CAISGRTSSYEQYF.

This clonotype has at least ten counts. The rearrangement links TRBV2 to TRBJ2-3; D possibly matches TRBD1 or TRBD2 (7 bases each). V was cut by 5 bases and J by 9 bases, with 12 bases left in between. Germline loops: CDR1 SNHLY, CDR2 FYNNEI. The CDR3 runs 12 residues. The CDR3 loop is CASSTQGGTQYF. The CDR3 nucleotides read TGTGCCAGCAGTACCCAGGGGGGGACGCAGTATTTT.

This clonotype was detected a few times. This chain joins TRBV20-1 and TRBJ1-5; tentative D call: TRBD1 (5 bases). CDR1 is DFQATT, CDR2 SNEGSKA, per germline (reference sequence). V lost 3 bases to trimming and J lost 3 bases, with 18 bases between them. The CDR3 is 16 residues long. The CDR3 loop reads CSASLKGWGLNQPQHF. DNA of the CDR3: TGCAGTGCTAGTCTAAAGGGCTGGGGACTCAATCAGCCCCAGCATTTT.

The chain combines TRBV2 with TRBJ2-1; 12 bases align to TRBD2. Looked up from germline, CDR1 is SNHLY and CDR2 is FYNNEI. The CDR3 contains 17 residues. With 3 bases clipped from V and 4 bases from J, the junction kept 7 bases outside the gene matches. DNA of the CDR3: TGTGCCAGCAGTGACCGGCTAGCGGGAGGGAAGTACAATGAGCAGTTCTTC. Residues: CASSDRLAGGKYNEQFF.

This clonotype came up many times. The chain carries TRBV2 and TRBJ2-5, with 9 bases that match TRBD2. This CDR3 comprises 14 residues. V dropped 7 bases and J dropped 6; count of bases not matched to a gene: 9. CDR1 and CDR2 from the germline V gene are SNHLY and FYNNEI. The DNA for the CDR3 is TGTGCCAGCAAGTCTCGCGGGAGGGCACAGACCCAGTACTTC. This sequence encodes CASKSRGRAQTQYF.

This clonotype was recorded at least ten times. The gene calls are TRBV19 and TRBJ2-5; D is unclear. The germline V gene has CDR1 LNHDA and CDR2 SQIVND (reference sequence). With 5 bases removed from V and 2 bases from J, the gap between germline ends came to 9 bases. The CDR3 sequence is 13 residues long. CDR3 in amino acids: CASSALRQETQYF. The CDR3, as DNA: TGTGCCAGTAGTGCCCTGAGACAAGAGACCCAGTACTTC.

Ten or more counts support this clonotype. J is TRBJ1-1 and V is TRBV18, with unresolved D. The V gene lost 5 bases and the J gene lost 6 bases, with 10 bases spanning the gap. Germline-derived CDR1 and CDR2 are KGHSH and LQKENI. The CDR3 consists of 12 residues. Here the CDR3 DNA reads TGTGCCAGCTCAGATACACGATCTGAAGCTTTCTTT. This gives the protein CASSDTRSEAFF.

This clonotype turned up a few times. The chain is built from TRBV6-1 and TRBJ2-1; 9 bases are shared with TRBD2. Losses at the gene ends were 1 base for V and 7 bases for J; bases not matched to a gene: 5. Germline V gene sequence: CDR1 MNHNS, CDR2 SASEGT. CDR3 size: 15 residues. The CDR3 here is CASSEGAGGSNEQFF. CDR3 nucleotides: TGTGCCAGCAGTGAAGGAGCGGGAGGAAGTAATGAGCAGTTCTTC.

This clonotype was seen a few times. The rearrangement joins TRBV28 to TRBJ1-1; the match to TRBD1 covers 9 bases. Germline trimming cut 10 bases from V and 3 bases from J; bases unmatched to any gene: 6. This CDR3 has 13 residues. From germline, CDR1 is MDHEN and CDR2 SYDVKM. CDR3 nucleotides: TGTGCCACAACACAGGGGGCAGACACTGAAGCTTTCTTT. Protein: CATTQGADTEAFF.

This clonotype was picked up many times. This chain links TRBV6-2 or TRBV6-3 with TRBJ1-1, with TRBD1 as a possible D gene (5 bases). Germline assignment: CDR1 MNHEY and CDR2 SVGEGT. The CDR3 has 14 residues. V lost 2 bases, J lost 0 bases, and 7 bases lay in between. The CDR3 sequence: CASSYRGMNTEAFF. The CDR3 DNA is TGTGCCAGCAGTTACCGGGGCATGAACACTGAAGCTTTCTTT.

Many counts were recorded for this clonotype. V is TRBV5-1 and J is TRBJ2-7; TRBD2 agrees at 7 bases. The CDR3 runs to 16 residues. The germline CDR1 and CDR2 sequences are SGHRS and YFSETQ. The V segment lost 0 bases and the J segment 6 bases; nucleotides outside the gene matches: 12. The CDR3 sequence: CASSLGGGGRFSEQYF. The DNA of the CDR3 is TGCGCCAGCAGCTTGGGTGGCGGGGGAAGGTTCAGCGAGCAGTACTTC.

This clonotype was counted at least ten times. V is TRBV9 and J is TRBJ1-1, with D perhaps TRBD1 (5 bases). The CDR3 covers 15 residues. The V gene lost 0 bases and the J gene lost 6 bases, with 15 bases spanning the gap. In germline, CDR1 is SGDLS, CDR2 YYNGEE. The CDR3 loop is CASSVVEGRASEAFF. The CDR3 bases are TGTGCCAGCAGCGTAGTAGAGGGGAGGGCTTCTGAAGCTTTCTTT.

This clonotype was detected ten times or more. The V call is TRBV12-3 or TRBV12-4, the J call TRBJ1-1; maybe TRBD1 (5 bases). Trimming cost V 4 bases and J 1 base, with 16 bases left between them. The CDR3 extends over 16 amino acids. CDR3 sequence reads: CASSSPTRVRNTEAFF. CDR3 nucleotides: TGTGCCAGCAGTTCCCCGACCAGGGTCAGGAACACTGAAGCTTTCTTT.

This clonotype was found many times. The chain uses TRBV20-1 and TRBJ2-1; 11 bases align to TRBD2. Germline V gives CDR1 DFQATT, CDR2 SNEGSKA (reference sequence). Germline trimming cut 5 bases from V and 4 bases from J; bases unmatched to any gene: 7. The CDR3 extends over 15 amino acids. The CDR3 nucleotides are TGCAGTGCTGGCAAGGGGACTAGCGGATACAATGAGCAGTTCTTC. It encodes CSAGKGTSGYNEQFF.

Many counts were recorded for this clonotype. The chain recombines TRBV6-1 with TRBJ1-1; D gene unclear. Germline CDR1 is MNHNS and CDR2 is SASEGT. The CDR3 runs 12 residues. V dropped 4 bases and J dropped 3 bases, with 6 bases sitting between them. This CDR3 is CASSALDTEAFF. In DNA, the CDR3 is TGTGCCAGCAGTGCCTTAGACACTGAAGCTTTCTTT.

This clonotype was found many times. The gene calls are TRBV28 and TRBJ2-1; D ambiguous. Deletions cut 3 bases from V and 10 bases from J, with 7 bases between. The CDR3 sequence is 11 residues long. CDR1 is MDHEN, CDR2 SYDVKM, per germline. The CDR3 DNA reads TGTGCCAGCAGTTTGCTCCGAGAGCAGTTCTTC. Encoded protein: CASSLLREQFF.

This clonotype was found many times. The rearrangement joins TRBV20-1 to TRBJ1-2; a possible D gene is TRBD1 (6 bases). Germline CDR1 and CDR2: DFQATT and SNEGSKA (reference sequence). V lost 3 bases and J lost 1, with 12 bases in between. The CDR3 runs 14 residues. The CDR3 region has the DNA TGCAGTGCTAGTCAAGGGGGTCTTAACTATGGCTACACCTTC. This codes for CSASQGGLNYGYTF.

The V and J genes are TRBV7-9 and TRBJ2-1; 8 bases align to TRBD2. Germline values: CDR1 SEHNR, CDR2 FQNEAQ (reference sequence). V was pared by 3 bases and J by 7 bases, with 5 bases of the junction left unmatched. The CDR3 runs to 14 residues. The CDR3 protein is CASSFAGGGNEQFF. CDR3 nucleotide sequence: TGTGCCAGCAGCTTTGCGGGAGGAGGGAATGAGCAGTTCTTC.

This clonotype showed up many times. The chain has TRBV6-1 and TRBJ2-1; TRBD2 aligns across 7 bases. Germline loops: CDR1 MNHNS, CDR2 SASEGT. The CDR3 totals 14 residues. V gave up 8 bases and J gave up 5 bases; unmatched junction bases: 9. Written as DNA, the CDR3 is TGTGCCAGCCATGGTACTAGCGTAGACAATGAGCAGTTCTTC. It translates to CASHGTSVDNEQFF.

This clonotype occurred many times. V gene TRBV6-5 combines with J gene TRBJ2-3; 7 nucleotides align to TRBD2. There are 16 residues in the CDR3. The V gene's germline CDR1 is MNHEY and CDR2 SVGAGI. The V gene end was trimmed by 0 bases and the J gene end by 2 bases; junction bases not matched to a gene: 5. CDR3 DNA: TGTGCCAGCAGTTACTCATCTAGCGGCACCACAGATACGCAGTATTTT. This codes for CASSYSSSGTTDTQYF.

This chain links TRBV20-1 with TRBJ1-5; D is uncertain. This CDR3 is 15 amino acids long. Deletions cut 3 bases from V and 0 bases from J, with 12 bases between. Germline V CDR1 and CDR2: DFQATT, SNEGSKA (reference sequence). CDR3 in DNA: TGCAGTGCTAGCGACCGGACGAGTAGCAATCAGCCCCAGCATTTT. As protein: CSASDRTSSNQPQHF.

This clonotype was recorded at least ten times. This rearrangement joins TRBV6-6 to TRBJ2-7; 8 nucleotides agree with TRBD2. Germline lookup yields CDR1 MNHNY and CDR2 SVGAGI (reference sequence). CDR3 size: 14 residues. V was clipped by 3 bases and J by 6 bases; unmatched bases: 7. The DNA for the CDR3 is TGTGCCAGCAGTTATCAAGCGGGAGCTTCCGAGCAGTACTTC. It translates to CASSYQAGASEQYF.

In its sample, this clonotype was seen many times. The genes are TRBV20-1 and TRBJ1-2, with 7 bases that match TRBD1. The CDR3 has 15 amino acids. The germline V gene has CDR1 DFQATT and CDR2 SNEGSKA (reference sequence). The V gene end was trimmed by 2 bases and the J gene end by 6 bases; junction bases not matched to a gene: 12. The CDR3 nucleotides read TGCAGTGCTAGACAAAGGGACAGAACAATACATGGCTACACCTTC. It codes for CSARQRDRTIHGYTF.

This clonotype was counted ten times or more. The chain joins TRBV11-2 to TRBJ2-7; D ambiguous. The germline V gene has CDR1 SGHAT and CDR2 FQNNGV. This CDR3 contains 16 residues. V was shortened by 0 bases and J by 4 bases, with 16 bases between the two germline ends. The DNA for the CDR3 is TGTGCCAGCAGCTTAGAGCCCCCCGAGGTGGGGTACGAGCAGTACTTC. This translates into CASSLEPPEVGYEQYF.

The sample holds many counts of this clonotype. The chain uses TRBV2 and TRBJ1-4; the D is unclear. Germline CDR1 and CDR2: SNHLY and FYNNEI. The CDR3 totals 14 residues. Trimming stripped 4 bases from V and 0 bases from J, with 6 bases between. The CDR3 is CASSATATNEKLFF. The DNA of the CDR3 is TGTGCCAGCAGTGCTACTGCAACTAATGAAAAACTGTTTTTT.

This clonotype was seen repeatedly, ten times or more. The genes are TRBV12-3 or TRBV12-4 and TRBJ2-1; tentatively, D is TRBD1 or TRBD2 (5 bases each). The germline V and J ends were trimmed by 7 bases and 9 bases, with 16 bases remaining between them. There are 13 residues in the CDR3. CDR3 sequence: CASTMGRWGEQFF. CDR3 bases: TGTGCCAGCACCATGGGACGATGGGGTGAGCAGTTCTTC.

This clonotype was seen many times. The chain couples TRBV28 to TRBJ2-7; 7 bases line up with TRBD2. Germline-derived CDR1 and CDR2 are MDHEN and SYDVKM. CDR3 length equals 13 residues. V gave up 2 bases and J gave up 2 bases; unmatched junction bases: 0. CDR3 nucleotides: TGTGCCAGCAGTTTAGGGAGGGCCTACGAGCAGTACTTC. This gives the protein CASSLGRAYEQYF.

The rearrangement uses TRBV20-1 and TRBJ2-3; 7 bases fit TRBD1. The CDR3 has 15 residues. Germline CDR1 reads DFQATT; CDR2 reads SNEGSKA (reference sequence). Trimming cost V 0 bases and J 1 base; bases outside gene matches: 4. The CDR3 protein is CSARDPGTGTDTQYF. CDR3 coding DNA: TGCAGTGCTAGAGATCCGGGGACAGGCACAGATACGCAGTATTTT.

In this sample, this clonotype turned up many times. The chain recombines TRBV7-9 with TRBJ2-5, with D possibly matching TRBD1 (6 bases). The CDR3 spans 14 residues. The V end lost 4 bases, the J end lost 4 bases, and 13 bases lay between the germline ends. Germline-derived CDR1 and CDR2 are SEHNR and FQNEAQ (reference sequence). CDR3 residues: CASSSSTGRETQYF. The CDR3 nucleotides read TGTGCCAGCAGCTCATCCACAGGGCGAGAGACCCAGTACTTC.

In this sample, this clonotype turned up many times. The rearrangement uses TRBV6-1 and TRBJ1-2; TRBD1 agrees at 9 bases. The V gene end was trimmed by 6 bases and the J gene end by 7 bases; junction bases not matched to a gene: 9. CDR3 size: 14 residues. Germline values: CDR1 MNHNS, CDR2 SASEGT. The CDR3 coding sequence is TGTGCCAGCAGGCCAACAGGGGGCGTTTTTGGCTACACCTTC. Its protein is CASRPTGGVFGYTF.